A single sample is the source of the 32 T cell receptor delta chains below, sequenced in a study of gamma-delta T cells after stem cell transplantation. TCRdb re-identified clones in the RT-PCR reads via CATT. This repertoire shows 15,000 to 17,000 delta-chain clones, approximately 8.5% found once; its top ten account for roughly 60%. Sequences were obtained from gamma-delta T cells. The receptors derive from a human donor. It is not recorded whose cells these are; they may come from a transplant donor.

This clone has a count of ten or more. The protein TCRdb gives is from a much larger clone and does not agree with this DNA's translation at residue 14, likely a read error; the protein shown here comes from the DNA. The chain couples TRDV2 to TRDJ1; maybe TRDD3 (6 bases). The germline V gene has CDR1 GEAIGNYY and CDR2 EKD. The CDR3 loop spans 18 amino acids. Trimming removed 0 bases from V and 6 bases from J, with 25 bases in between. CDR3 amino acids: CACDTVGGPPYGTNKLIF. In nucleotides, the CDR3 is TGTGCCTGTGACACCGTTGGGGGTCCCCCCTATGGGACCAATAAACTCATCTTT.

This clone was seen only once. The junction and the germline gene differ at one end; a read error may be behind it. The V and J genes are TRDV2 and TRDJ2; 7 bases are shared with TRDD3. Per the germline V gene, CDR1 is GEAIGNYY and CDR2 is EKD. The CDR3 sequence is 15 residues long. DNA for the CDR3: TGTGCCTGTGACACCGTGGGGGACCCCCTGACAGCACAACACTTC. It specifies CACDTVGDPLTAQHF.

As concerns this clone: The protein recorded in TCRdb matches a much larger clone and deviates from this DNA's translation at residue 6, suggesting a read error; the protein here is obtained by translating the DNA. The chain uses TRDV2 and TRDJ1, with D possibly being TRDD3 (5 bases). Germline-derived CDR1 and CDR2 are GEAIGNYY and EKD. The CDR3 sequence is 15 residues long. V was shortened by 2 bases and J by 0 bases, with 12 bases between the two germline ends. CDR3 sequence reads: CACDKMGPNTDKLIF. CDR3 coding DNA: TGTGCCTGTGACAAGATGGGGCCAAACACCGATAAACTCATCTTT.

This clone occurred many times. A read error likely explains this, since a far larger clone differs by one base. This chain links TRDV2 with TRDJ1; 9 bases align to TRDD3. Germline V CDR1 and CDR2: GEAIGNYY, EKD. V trimming: 0 bases; J trimming: 1 base; junction bases outside the gene matches: 20. CDR3 length: 21 residues. This CDR3 reads CACDTVESSRRTGGLTDKLIF. The DNA of the CDR3 is TGTGCCTGTGACACCGTTGAGTCCAGCCGGCGTACTGGGGGACTCACCGATAAACTCATCTTT.

Comment on this clone: TCRdb shows a much larger clone's protein in place of this DNA's translation, and the two differ at residue 7, likely through a read error; the protein shown is translated from the DNA. The chain uses TRDV2 and TRDJ1, with 9 bases fitting TRDD3. This CDR3 has 19 amino acids. The V segment lost 3 bases and the J segment 0 bases; nucleotides outside the gene matches: 16. Germline-derived CDR1 and CDR2 are GEAIGNYY and EKD. The CDR3 DNA is TGTGCCTGTGACGGACTACCGGGGGATACCGCAGCGAACACCGATAAACTCATCTTT. Amino acids: CACDGLPGDTAANTDKLIF.

This clone was seen more than once but under ten times. TCRdb's listed protein matches a much larger clone and diverges from this DNA's translation at residues 7 and 10, likely through a read error; the protein shown comes from the DNA. The chain is built from TRDV2 and TRDJ1; the D gene is possibly TRDD3 (5 bases). Germline loops: CDR1 GEAIGNYY, CDR2 EKD. The CDR3 is 17 residues long. With 2 bases removed from V and 0 bases from J, the gap between germline ends came to 18 bases. CDR3 loop: CACDRLVDARYTDKLIF. CDR3 sequence (DNA): TGTGCCTGTGACAGACTGGTGGATGCGCGGTACACCGATAAACTCATCTTT.

As to this clone: The protein held in TCRdb is that of a much larger clone and does not match this DNA's translation at residue 10, likely because of a read error; the protein shown is translated from the DNA. The J gene is TRDJ3, the V gene TRDV2; maybe TRDD3 (6 bases). Germline-derived CDR1 and CDR2 are GEAIGNYY and EKD. The CDR3 totals 16 residues. CDR3 coding DNA: TGTGCCTGTGACACCATGAGCTCCTGGGGCACCCGACAGATGTTTTTC. Its translation is CACDTMSSWGTRQMFF.

For this clone: TCRdb lists the protein of a much larger clone for this DNA, which differs at residue 12, so this is likely a read error; the protein given here is translated from the DNA itself. The chain carries TRDV3 and TRDJ1, with TRDD3 identical over 12 bases. The CDR3 is 17 amino acids. The V gene's germline CDR1 is TVYSNPD and CDR2 GDNSRS (reference sequence). With V trimmed by 0 bases and J by 3 bases, 11 bases remained unmatched. The CDR3 is CAFSDLLGDTNADKLIF. The CDR3, as DNA: TGTGCCTTTAGTGACCTACTGGGGGATACCAACGCCGATAAACTCATCTTT.

A word on this clone: TCRdb's protein, taken from a much larger clone, differs from this DNA's translation at residue 9, likely owing to a read error; the protein displayed comes from the DNA. The V gene is TRDV1, the J gene TRDJ1; 7 bases fit TRDD3. Germline V lookup: CDR1 TSWWSYY, CDR2 QGS. Trimming took 0 bases from V and 0 from J; bases not matched to a gene: 19. There are 21 residues in the CDR3. The CDR3 DNA reads as TGTGCTCTTGGGGAACTTCGGGGAACTTCCCTCCTAGGGGGATACACCGATAAACTCATCTTT. This codes for CALGELRGTSLLGGYTDKLIF.

A word on this clone: A far more abundant clone sits one base away, making this likely a read error. The sample contains more than one DNA sequence encoding this CDR3. V and J are TRDV1 and TRDJ1; 10 bases are shared with TRDD3. The germline V gene encodes CDR1 TSWWSYY and CDR2 QGS. The length of the CDR3 is 22 residues. In nucleotides, the CDR3 is TGTGCCCTTGGGGAAATCTGGGAGGCGATGGATGAGGACTGGGGGATTGTCGATAAACTCATCTTT. As protein: CALGEIWEAMDEDWGIVDKLIF.

As concerns this clone: A far larger clone is only one base removed, so a read error is likely. Other DNA sequences in this specimen translate into the identical CDR3. V and J are TRDV1 and TRDJ1, with 7 bases fitting TRDD3. CDR3 length: 23 residues. The V and J ends lost 0 bases and 2 bases, in that order; junction bases with no gene match: 27. Germline V gene sequence: CDR1 TSWWSYY, CDR2 QGS. The CDR3 region has the DNA TGTGCTCTTGGGGAACTAGAGTTTTACGGAGGCTTCCCTCCCAGCTGGGGGACCGATAAACTCATCTTT. Protein sequence: CALGELEFYGGFPPSWGTDKLIF.

The chain joins TRDV2 to TRDJ1; 10 bases agree with TRDD3. The J call may be wrong; the DNA end is better matched by TRDJ2. Germline V lookup: CDR1 GEAIGNYY, CDR2 EKD. This CDR3 has 20 residues. CDR3 loop: CACDRRGDTRNTSGGAQLFF. In nucleotides, the CDR3 is TGTGCCTGTGACAGAAGGGGGGATACGAGGAACACCTCGGGGGGAGCACAACTCTTCTTT.

This clone was recorded a few times. The translation of this DNA and the TCRdb protein of a much larger clone differ at residue 7, probably owing to a read error; the protein shown here is translated from the DNA. V is TRDV2 and J is TRDJ1; D call uncertain. This CDR3 has 16 residues. V lost 2 bases, J lost 0 bases, and 15 bases lay in between. CDR1 is GEAIGNYY, CDR2 EKD, per germline. CDR3 loop: CACDSLVDRYTDKLIF. The CDR3 coding sequence is TGTGCCTGTGACAGTTTGGTGGATCGTTACACCGATAAACTCATCTTT.

A word on this clone: The amino acid sequence in TCRdb belongs to a much larger clone and departs from this DNA's translation at residue 8, likely a sequencing read error; the sequence shown is translated from the DNA. CDR3 amino acids: CACDALTKGYHTDKLIF. The DNA for the CDR3 is TGTGCCTGTGACGCCCTTACAAAGGGATACCACACCGATAAACTCATCTTT. This rearrangement joins TRDV2 to TRDJ1, with 7 nucleotides matching TRDD3. Trimming cost V 3 bases and J 0 bases; bases outside gene matches: 12. Germline V gives CDR1 GEAIGNYY, CDR2 EKD. The CDR3 contains 17 residues.

Concerning this clone itself: The translation of this DNA and the TCRdb protein of a much larger clone differ at residues 6 and 10, probably owing to a read error; the protein shown here is translated from the DNA. This rearrangement joins TRDV2 to TRDJ1, with D tentatively TRDD3 (5 bases). V was trimmed by 0 bases and J by 0 bases, leaving 19 bases between them. The CDR3 extends over 18 amino acids. Looked up from germline, CDR1 is GEAIGNYY and CDR2 is EKD. CDR3 sequence reads: CACDTGSPVRGDTDKLIF. CDR3 DNA: TGTGCCTGTGACACCGGTTCCCCGGTACGGGGGGACACCGATAAACTCATCTTT.

This clone was seen more than once but under ten times. This DNA's translation differs at residue 12 from TCRdb's protein, which comes from a much larger clone; a read error is likely, and the protein shown is translated from the DNA. This chain connects TRDV2 to TRDJ3, with TRDD3 as a possible D gene (6 bases). Germline lookup yields CDR1 GEAIGNYY and CDR2 EKD. The CDR3 extends over 17 amino acids. The CDR3 region is CACDTTGISWDIRQMFF. In DNA form, the CDR3 reads TGTGCCTGTGACACTACTGGGATTTCCTGGGACATCCGACAGATGTTTTTC.

This clone was picked up many times. The CDR3 DNA reads as TGTGCCTGTGACACCGTTCTGGGGGATACGCTCTATAAACTCATCTTT. The encoded protein is CACDTVLGDTLYKLIF. The rearrangement uses TRDV2 and TRDJ1; 12 bases map to TRDD3. With 0 bases clipped from V and 6 bases from J, the junction kept 7 bases outside the gene matches. CDR3 length equals 16 residues. The germline gives CDR1 GEAIGNYY, CDR2 EKD.

Worth noting for this clone: The TCRdb protein, from a much larger clone, departs from this DNA's translation at residue 5, likely by read error; the protein shown derives from the DNA. The V gene is TRDV2, the J gene TRDJ1; 8 nucleotides match TRDD3. Losses at the gene ends were 2 bases for V and 0 bases for J; bases not matched to a gene: 16. The germline gives CDR1 GEAIGNYY, CDR2 EKD. The CDR3 spans 19 residues. This chain's CDR3 is CACDSLVLLGEKYTDKLIF. In DNA, the CDR3 is TGTGCCTGTGACAGCTTGGTTTTGCTGGGGGAAAAGTACACCGATAAACTCATCTTT.

This clone was observed a few times. TCRdb lists the protein of a much larger clone for this DNA, which differs at residue 12, so this is likely a read error; the protein given here is translated from the DNA itself. The chain has TRDV2 and TRDJ1; possibly TRDD3 for D (6 bases). CDR1 and CDR2 from the germline V gene are GEAIGNYY and EKD. The CDR3 has 15 amino acids. CDR3 nucleotides: TGTGCCTGTGACACCGTAGGGAATGGGGGCGATAACCTCATCTTT. This gives the protein CACDTVGNGGDNLIF.

Turning to this clone: This is likely an artifact of a read error, given a far larger clone one base away. The identical CDR3 is also encoded by other nucleotide sequences in the sample. This chain uses TRDV2 with TRDJ1; D call uncertain. The germline CDR1 and CDR2 sequences are GEAIGNYY and EKD. V lost 0 bases and J lost 0, with 10 bases in between. The length of the CDR3 is 15 residues. The CDR3 DNA follows: TGTGCCTGTGACACCGTCGGGCTCAACACCGATAAACTCATCTTT. Translation: CACDTVGLNTDKLIF.

This clone was seen a handful of times. This DNA's translation differs at residue 10 from TCRdb's protein, which comes from a much larger clone; a read error is likely, and the protein shown is translated from the DNA. The rearrangement links TRDV2 to TRDJ1; 11 nucleotides line up with TRDD3. The CDR3 is made up of 17 amino acids. Germline-derived CDR1 and CDR2 are GEAIGNYY and EKD. The V segment lost 1 base and the J segment 1 base; nucleotides outside the gene matches: 7. The CDR3 coding sequence is TGTGCCTGTGACACACTGGGGGATAAAGAGCGCACCGATAAACTCATCTTT. It is translated as CACDTLGDKERTDKLIF.

This clone is medium-sized within its sample. Other DNA sequences in this sample translate to the same CDR3. This rearrangement joins TRDV3 to TRDJ1; D unresolved. The V and J ends lost 4 bases and 0 bases respectively, with 18 bases between them. Germline loops: CDR1 TVYSNPD, CDR2 GDNSRS (reference sequence). The CDR3 extends over 15 amino acids. The CDR3 is CACSLRPLYTDKLIF. The CDR3, as DNA: TGTGCCTGTTCACTCCGTCCGCTGTACACCGATAAACTCATCTTT.

This clone was counted a few times. The mismatch at residue 5 between this DNA's translation and the TCRdb protein of a much larger clone likely reflects a read error; the protein shown is translated from the DNA. The J gene is TRDJ1, the V gene TRDV2; 11 nucleotides line up with TRDD3. Germline trimming cut 2 bases from V and 4 bases from J; bases unmatched to any gene: 11. Germline V gene sequence: CDR1 GEAIGNYY, CDR2 EKD. This CDR3 spans 17 amino acids. The CDR3 nucleotides read TGTGCCTGTGACATCGGTGGTATCACTGGGGGATACGATAAACTCATCTTT. This sequence encodes CACDIGGITGGYDKLIF.

The rearrangement links TRDV2 to TRDJ1; D gene ambiguous. The V gene lost 3 bases and the J gene lost 0 bases, with 19 bases spanning the gap. The germline V gene encodes CDR1 GEAIGNYY and CDR2 EKD. This CDR3 is built from 17 residues. CDR3 amino acids: CACDSLVERGDTDKLIF. The DNA for the CDR3 is TGTGCCTGTGACTCCCTGGTGGAGAGAGGAGACACCGATAAACTCATCTTT.

Concerning this clone itself: Other DNA sequences in this specimen translate into the identical CDR3. The V and J genes are TRDV2 and TRDJ1; 10 bases line up with TRDD3. Germline CDR1 is GEAIGNYY and CDR2 is EKD. The V gene end was trimmed by 0 bases and the J gene end by 5 bases; junction bases not matched to a gene: 11. This CDR3 is 17 amino acids long. CDR3 nucleotide sequence: TGTGCCTGTGACACCGGATCAAGGGGGGATACGAAGGATAAACTCATCTTT. Protein: CACDTGSRGDTKDKLIF.

This clone has only a few counts. This specimen includes other DNA sequences encoding the same CDR3. The V call is TRDV2, the J call TRDJ1; possibly TRDD3 for D (5 bases). This CDR3 is built from 20 residues. In germline, CDR1 is GEAIGNYY, CDR2 EKD. The ends were cut back, 0 bases at V and 1 base at J, with 26 bases in the middle. The CDR3 is CACDTGTSPVRGAVTDKLIF. Written as DNA, the CDR3 is TGTGCCTGTGACACCGGCACTTCACCCGTACGGGGGGCCGTCACCGATAAACTCATCTTT.

This clone has ten or more counts. The protein TCRdb lists belongs to a much larger clone and differs from this DNA's translation at residue 11, which points to a read error; the protein shown is made from the DNA. This chain links TRDV1 with TRDJ1, with 10 positions matching TRDD3. The CDR3 runs to 22 residues. The germline V gene encodes CDR1 TSWWSYY and CDR2 QGS. The junction had 25 bases not matched to a gene; V was cut back by 2 bases and J by 4 bases. The CDR3 is CALGEIWEAMGEDWGIVDKLIF. The DNA of the CDR3 is TGTGCTCTTGGGGAAATCTGGGAGGCGATGGGTGAGGACTGGGGGATTGTCGATAAACTCATCTTT.

This clone was found a few times. The TCRdb protein, from a much larger clone, departs from this DNA's translation at residue 7, likely by read error; the protein shown derives from the DNA. V usage is TRDV2 and J usage is TRDJ1; TRDD3 agrees at 8 bases. Germline assignment: CDR1 GEAIGNYY and CDR2 EKD. V was clipped by 0 bases and J by 6 bases; unmatched bases: 26. The CDR3 length is 21 residues. The CDR3 reads CACDTVLTGKVLGVRTYKLIF. The CDR3 nucleotides are TGTGCCTGTGACACCGTGCTTACGGGGAAAGTACTGGGGGTCCGGACCTATAAACTCATCTTT.

This clone came up many times. The protein that TCRdb holds for this DNA derives from a much larger clone and differs from the translated DNA at residue 4, which likely indicates a read error; the protein shown here is translated from the DNA. V usage is TRDV2 and J usage is TRDJ1; 11 nucleotides match TRDD3. The CDR3 is 17 residues long. Germline values: CDR1 GEAIGNYY, CDR2 EKD. The junction had 11 bases not matched to a gene; V was cut back by 5 bases and J by 1 base. CDR3 amino acids: CACASLMGDTVTDKLIF. In DNA, the CDR3 is TGTGCCTGTGCCTCTCTCATGGGGGATACGGTCACCGATAAACTCATCTTT.

For this clone: TCRdb's protein for this DNA is that of a much larger clone and differs from the translation at residue 11, likely a read error; the protein shown is the DNA translation. This sequence joins TRDV2 and TRDJ2; 8 positions match TRDD3. The germline gives CDR1 GEAIGNYY, CDR2 EKD. This CDR3 region has 16 residues. V shed 1 base, J shed 6 bases, and the junction held 9 bases outside the gene matches. CDR3 sequence: CACDTAELGAAAQLFF. CDR3 nucleotide sequence: TGTGCCTGTGACACGGCTGAACTGGGGGCCGCAGCACAACTCTTCTTT.

This clone was observed many times. Other DNA sequences in the same sample also yield this CDR3. V usage is TRAV29/DV5 and J usage is TRDJ1; 10 bases fit TRDD3. The CDR3 sequence is 22 residues long. The V segment lost 0 bases and the J segment 0 bases; nucleotides outside the gene matches: 23. CDR1 NSMFDY and CDR2 ISSIKDK come from the germline V gene. CDR3 sequence: CAASAGVFLGSWGIHYTDKLIF. In DNA, the CDR3 is TGTGCAGCAAGCGCAGGGGTGTTCCTGGGGAGTTGGGGGATACATTACACCGATAAACTCATCTTT.

This clone was observed a handful of times. A far larger clone is one nucleotide away, so this likely arose from a read error. Other DNA sequences in this sample translate to the same CDR3. This chain uses TRDV2 with TRDJ1; TRDD3 agrees at 11 bases. The CDR3 contains 21 residues. In germline, CDR1 is GEAIGNYY, CDR2 EKD. V dropped 0 bases and J dropped 1; count of bases not matched to a gene: 18. The CDR3: CACDTVSLGDTSTQSTDKLIF. DNA of the CDR3: TGTGCCTGTGACACCGTGTCGCTGGGGGATACCTCTACTCAATCCACCGATAAACTCATCTTT.